The rows below give T cell receptor beta chains drawn from one sample of a study of blood T cell repertoires in COVID-19. Clones were sequenced by immunoSEQ multiplex PCR, and TCRdb holds only the in-frame ones, with some missing. Among 170,000 or so clones listed, about 90% were seen once. Sequenced sample: PBMCs or T cells enriched from blood (not recorded which). Receptors originate from a woman between 45 and 65 years old who had recovered from COVID-19. The CDR3 runs from the conserved cysteine through the conserved F or W. A D gene is named only where the DNA matches it firmly. Expanded clones are given a class, and other clones once, few, many or no size at all.

v_call	clone_size	d_call	j_call	cdr3_aa	cdr3_nt
TRBV28	NA	NA	TRBJ1-5	CASSQKQAGNQPQHF	TGTGCCAGCAGTCAAAAACAGGCGGGGAATCAGCCCCAGCATTTT
TRBV6-5	NA	NA	TRBJ1-4	CASSYSAVPTNEKLFF	TGTGCCAGCAGTTACTCGGCAGTCCCAACTAATGAAAAACTGTTTTTT
TRBV2	NA	NA	TRBJ1-6	CASVGTGGLTPLHF	TGTGCCAGCGTGGGAACGGGGGGGTTAACACCCCTCCACTTT
TRBV5-1	once	NA	TRBJ1-4	CASSLDQVEKLFF	TGCGCCAGCAGCTTGGACCAGGTTGAAAAACTGTTTTTT
TRBV4-3	NA	NA	TRBJ2-7	CASSQASGSTYEQYF	TGCGCCAGCAGCCAAGCGTCGGGGTCCACCTACGAGCAGTACTTC
TRBV19	NA	NA	TRBJ1-4	CASTQNNEKLFF	TGTGCCAGTACCCAGAATAATGAAAAACTGTTTTTT
TRBV4-1	NA	TRBD2	TRBJ2-7	CASSQDGAGVPYEQYF	TGCGCCAGCAGCCAAGACGGGGCGGGAGTACCCTACGAGCAGTACTTC
TRBV27	NA	TRBD1	TRBJ2-3	CASSSGQATTDTQYF	TGTGCCAGCAGTTCCGGACAGGCGACCACAGATACGCAGTATTTT
TRBV28	once	TRBD1	TRBJ1-3	CASSLNGPGTVNTIYF	TGTGCCAGCAGTTTAAACGGGCCCGGGACAGTAAACACCATATATTTT
TRBV5-4	NA	TRBD2	TRBJ2-1	CASSLGTSGSRRNEQFF	TGTGCCAGCAGCTTAGGAACTAGCGGGAGTCGCCGCAATGAGCAGTTCTTC
TRBV18	NA	TRBD1	TRBJ1-2	CASSPYAGTGVVYGYTF	TGTGCCAGCTCACCCTACGCAGGGACAGGGGTAGTCTATGGCTACACCTTC
TRBV11-2	NA	TRBD2	TRBJ2-1	CASSSLAGGAYNEQFF	TGTGCCAGCAGCTCGTTAGCGGGAGGGGCATACAATGAGCAGTTCTTC
TRBV7-2	once	TRBD1	TRBJ2-5	CASSSRTGSGETQYF	TGTGCCAGCAGCTCCCGGACAGGGTCGGGAGAGACCCAGTACTTC
TRBV5-1	NA	NA	TRBJ2-3	CASSSPRGRSTDTQYF	TGCGCCAGCAGCTCCCCCAGAGGGAGAAGCACAGATACGCAGTATTTT
TRBV30	NA	NA	TRBJ1-2	CAWVRGGGYTF	TGTGCCTGGGTAAGGGGAGGCGGCTACACCTTC
TRBV10-3	NA	TRBD1	TRBJ1-5	CAISSTGGVQPQHF	TGTGCCATCAGTTCTACAGGGGGCGTTCAGCCCCAGCATTTT
TRBV4-2	NA	NA	TRBJ2-7	CASSQDTDTRKQYF	TGTGCCAGCAGCCAAGACACGGACACCAGAAAGCAGTACTTC
TRBV27	NA	TRBD2	TRBJ2-7	CASVYPRPSGRAYEQYF	TGTGCCAGCGTCTACCCGCGCCCGAGTGGGAGGGCCTACGAGCAGTACTTC
TRBV5-4	NA	NA	TRBJ2-3	CASSLRFSVEWTDTQYF	TGTGCCAGCAGCTTGAGGTTCAGCGTTGAGTGGACAGATACGCAGTATTTT
TRBV5-1	NA	NA	TRBJ1-6	CASSLQGRQSPLHF	TGCGCCAGCAGCTTACAGGGACGGCAATCACCCCTCCACTTT
TRBV28	NA	NA	TRBJ1-1	CASSFPESTEAFF	TGTGCCAGCAGTTTCCCCGAGAGCACTGAAGCTTTCTTT
TRBV7-8	NA	TRBD2	TRBJ2-3	CASSSIIAGRDTQYF	TGTGCCAGCAGCTCCATCATAGCGGGGAGGGATACGCAGTATTTT
TRBV2	NA	NA	TRBJ1-3	CASSRERRGNTIYF	TGTGCCAGCAGCCGGGAAAGGAGAGGAAACACCATATATTTT
TRBV27	NA	NA	TRBJ2-7	CASGTYYEQYF	TGTGCCAGCGGGACTTACTACGAGCAGTACTTC
TRBV7-9	NA	TRBD2	TRBJ2-5	CASSLGLAGAGQETQYF	TGTGCCAGCAGCTTAGGACTAGCGGGCGCTGGGCAAGAGACCCAGTACTTC
TRBV3-1/TRBV3-2	NA	TRBD2	TRBJ2-7	CASSPLAGVSEQYF	TGTGCCAGCAGCCCCCTAGCGGGAGTGTCAGAGCAGTACTTC
TRBV4-1	NA	TRBD1	TRBJ1-2	CASSVGIQGSTGYTF	TGCGCCAGCAGCGTAGGGATACAGGGGAGCACTGGCTACACCTTC
TRBV5-1	NA	NA	TRBJ2-1	CASRFQGAGSNEQFF	TGCGCCAGCAGGTTCCAAGGGGCGGGGTCCAATGAGCAGTTCTTC
TRBV10-3	NA	NA	TRBJ1-1	CAISETGLNTEAFF	TGTGCCATCAGTGAGACAGGGCTGAACACTGAAGCTTTCTTT
TRBV2	NA	NA	TRBJ2-1	CAGRGRGRGNEQFF	TGTGCCGGGAGAGGCAGGGGAAGAGGCAATGAGCAGTTCTTC
TRBV4-1	NA	NA	TRBJ1-1	CASTTKQGGNTEAFF	TGCGCCAGCACTACCAAGCAGGGTGGGAACACTGAAGCTTTCTTT
TRBV10-3	many	TRBD1	TRBJ1-1	CAISEGTGNTEAFF	TGTGCCATCAGCGAAGGGACAGGGAACACTGAAGCTTTCTTT
TRBV7-9	NA	TRBD2	TRBJ2-5	CASSLRASGGTQYF	TGTGCCAGCAGCTTAAGGGCTAGCGGAGGGACCCAGTACTTC
TRBV4-3	NA	TRBD2	TRBJ2-7	CASSQDGAGGHYEQYF	TGCGCCAGCAGCCAAGATGGGGCGGGAGGCCACTACGAGCAGTACTTC
TRBV19	NA	NA	TRBJ1-2	CASSSTAYYGYTF	TGTGCCAGTAGTTCGACAGCCTACTATGGCTACACCTTC
TRBV6-5	NA	NA	TRBJ1-2	CASNLQGQLWGYTF	TGTGCCAGCAATTTACAGGGTCAACTCTGGGGCTACACCTTC
TRBV28	NA	TRBD1	TRBJ1-1	CASSPTLGQGTTEAFF	TGTGCCAGCAGTCCGACTCTGGGACAGGGGACCACTGAAGCTTTCTTT
TRBV4-1	NA	TRBD2	TRBJ2-7	CASSQDVWGTSGYEQYF	TGCGCCAGCAGCCAAGATGTTTGGGGGACTAGCGGCTACGAGCAGTACTTC
TRBV24-1	NA	NA	TRBJ1-2	CATSGQGPNYGYTF	TGTGCCACCAGTGGGCAGGGTCCAAACTATGGCTACACCTTC
TRBV2	NA	TRBD2	TRBJ2-5	CASSPTSGQETQYF	TGTGCCAGCTCCCCGACTAGCGGACAAGAGACCCAGTACTTC
TRBV7-9	NA	NA	TRBJ2-1	CASSLQGNEQFF	TGTGCCAGCAGCTTACAGGGGAATGAGCAGTTCTTC
TRBV5-1	NA	TRBD2	TRBJ2-2	CASSELAGASGELFF	TGCGCCAGCAGTGAACTAGCGGGAGCGTCCGGGGAGCTGTTTTTT
TRBV6-1	NA	NA	TRBJ2-5	CASSEEEWRTQYF	TGTGCCAGCAGTGAAGAGGAATGGAGGACCCAGTACTTC
TRBV5-1	NA	NA	TRBJ2-7	CASSLAVSSYEQYF	TGCGCCAGCAGCTTGGCCGTTAGCTCCTACGAGCAGTACTTC
TRBV11-2	NA	TRBD2	TRBJ2-3	CASSPYTSTSGTDTQYF	TGTGCCAGCAGCCCCTACACCTCGACTAGCGGGACAGATACGCAGTATTTT
TRBV3-1/TRBV3-2	NA	NA	TRBJ2-1	CASSRAGGYNEQFF	TGTGCCAGCAGCCGAGCGGGTGGCTACAATGAGCAGTTCTTC
TRBV24-1	once	NA	TRBJ2-7	CATSDSGGLYEQYF	TGTGCCACCAGTGATTCAGGAGGGCTGTACGAGCAGTACTTC
TRBV7-9	many	TRBD2	TRBJ2-1	CASSVGRTLLGYNEQFF	TGTGCCAGCAGCGTCGGGAGGACACTCCTGGGGTACAATGAGCAGTTCTTC
TRBV27	NA	TRBD1	TRBJ2-3	CASSLKQGAFEQYF	TGTGCCAGCAGTTTAAAACAGGGGGCATTTGAGCAGTATTTT
TRBV6-5	NA	NA	TRBJ1-1	CASSYSIAGYTEAFF	TGTGCCAGCAGTTACTCGATTGCGGGGTACACTGAAGCTTTCTTT
TRBV5-1	once	TRBD2	TRBJ2-1	CASSSSGRRNEQFF	TGCGCCAGCAGTTCTAGCGGGAGGCGCAATGAGCAGTTCTTC
TRBV6-5	few	NA	TRBJ2-5	CASSSRYRVQYF	TGTGCCAGCAGTTCCAGATACAGGGTTCAGTACTTC
TRBV5-1	NA	NA	TRBJ2-7	CASSTGQPPYEQYF	TGCGCCAGCAGCACAGGACAGCCACCCTACGAGCAGTACTTC
TRBV19	NA	NA	TRBJ2-3	CASSRAEVKDTQYF	TGTGCCAGTAGCAGGGCCGAGGTAAAAGATACGCAGTATTTT
TRBV5-1	NA	NA	TRBJ2-4	CASSDWLGEDIQYF	TGCGCCAGCAGCGATTGGCTGGGGGAGGACATTCAGTACTTC
TRBV5-1	NA	TRBD2	TRBJ2-5	CASSLALAGGPQETQYF	TGCGCCAGCAGCTTGGCACTAGCGGGAGGGCCGCAAGAGACCCAGTACTTC
TRBV6-5	NA	NA	TRBJ1-1	CASSYRQGRTEAFF	TGTGCCAGCAGTTACCGGCAGGGGCGCACTGAAGCTTTCTTT